The clone carrying this T cell receptor beta chain was seen a handful of times. An end of the junction does not agree with germline; a read error may underlie this. This specimen comes from a study of long-term antiretroviral therapy in people with HIV. CDR1 is LNHNV and CDR2 is YYDKDF in the germline V gene (reference sequence). The CDR3 length is 12 residues. Researchers report immunoSEQ v3.0 was run at survey level. This table comes from immunoSEQ multiplex PCR, and its TCRdb copy is limited to in-frame clones, with some not included. The sample has under 30,000 clones, around 85% seen once. The receptor was isolated from a man between 35 and 55 years old with HIV. The chain is built from TRBV15 and TRBJ1-1, with D possibly being TRBD1 (6 bases). The input for sequencing was unsorted PBMCs, taken 3 years after starting antiretroviral therapy. The CDR3 coding sequence is TGTGCCACCAGCCGAGATCAGGACAGAGCTTTCTTT. Protein: CATSRDQDRAFF.